This T cell receptor beta chain stems from a study of lung T cells in sarcoidosis with Löfgren's syndrome. Study overall: CD4+ T cells build up in sarcoidosis bronchoalveolar lavage fluid.

TCRdb itself ran the reads through MiXCR, one entry per CDR3 protein. The sample consists of some 65,000 distinct CDR3 sequences, about 20% of them appearing once. CDR3 length: 16 amino acids. The trim removed 3 bases at V and 1 base at J, leaving 8 bases unmatched. Germline loops: CDR1 MNHEY, CDR2 SVGEGT. Findings of the study overall: In alpha-beta pairs, TRAV12-1 favored TRBV2, and their CDR3s were homologous. Shared TRAV12-1 and TRBV2 CDR3 motifs were reported across several patients.

As regards this clonotype: The antigen is unknown. This clone may be a read error of a much larger clone one base away.

The sequence was obtained from a human donor with sarcoidosis (Löfgren's syndrome or another form), or a control subject (not recorded which). Sequencing used CD4+ T cells from PBMCs. The chain combines TRBV6-2 or TRBV6-3 with TRBJ1-1; 7 nucleotides line up with TRBD1. CDR3 nucleotide sequence: TGTGCCAGCAGTTATTCGGTAGGGACAGCGAACACTGAAGCTTTCTTT. Translation gives CASSYSVGTANTEAFF.